This T cell receptor beta chain was observed in a study of blood T cell repertoires in COVID-19. The overall study: PBMCs, B-cell-depleted T cells, or T cells were the source of the cDNA or gDNA that made up the material.

CDR3 size: 15 residues. The germline V gene has CDR1 LGHDT and CDR2 YNNKEL (reference sequence). Germline trimming cut 3 bases from V and 10 bases from J; bases unmatched to any gene: 9. Sequenced by immunoSEQ multiplex PCR; TCRdb stores in-frame clones only, minus some. The repertoire consists of roughly 200,000 clones, with more than 70% occurring once and the leading ten covering 8% to 10%. Clinical histories supplied by participants themselves formed the basis of cohort assignment. Two negative PCRs, clearance, or symptom resolution characterized the recovered Cohort 3 donors. The sample was PBMCs or T cells enriched from blood (not recorded which). V usage is TRBV3-1 (or the pseudogene TRBV3-2) and J usage is TRBJ2-1; 10 bases are a match to TRBD1. This sequence was found in a woman aged 30 to 39 who had recovered from COVID-19. CDR3 sequence (DNA): TGTGCCAGCAGCCAGGGGGGGACAGGGGTTGGAGAGCAGTTCTTC. Translated: CASSQGGTGVGEQFF.